This T cell receptor beta chain comes out of a study of blood T cell repertoires in COVID-19. Study summary: Collection of acute and convalescent COVID-19 samples took place in the United States, Italy and Spain. Sources were T cells, B-cell-depleted T cells, or PBMCs; the material itself was cDNA or gDNA.

V was shortened by 3 bases and J by 7 bases, with 21 bases between the two germline ends. This CDR3 comprises 17 residues. Germline assignment: CDR1 KGHSH and CDR2 LQKENI. Authors' analysis steps: For nucleated cells, counts were estimated from reference gene primer amplification. Repertoires were generated with immunoSEQ multiplex PCR, while TCRdb's copy carries only in-frame clones and drops some. V, J and clone size were drawn from that table, and D and trimming were deduced from the DNA. The sample holds about 150,000 clones, around nine tenths seen once. The rearrangement joins TRBV18 to TRBJ2-2; D unresolved. The sequencing sample was made of peripheral blood. The sequence was collected from a woman in her 70s with acute or convalescent COVID-19. CDR3: CASSPAPAGAINGELFF. Here the CDR3 DNA reads TGTGCCAGCTCACCCGCCCCCGCCGGTGCTATAAACGGGGAGCTGTTTTTT. Supplemented by reference TRBV18 and TRBJ2-2, the full variable domain reads NAGVMQNPRHLVRRRGQEARLRCSPMKGHSHVYWYRQLPEEGLKFMVYLQKENIIDESGMPKERFSAEFPKEGPSILRIQQVVRGDSAAYFCASSPAPAGAINGELFFGEGSRLTVL.